The 17 T cell receptor beta chains listed next were all sequenced from one sample in a study of naive and memory T cell subsets. The library had UMIs added by 3' ligation of an oligonucleotide to TCR cDNA. Amplification of ligated cDNA took four PCR rounds with SP2 and nested alpha and beta constant primers. TCRdb redid the calling of the 5' RACE reads with MiXCR, one entry per CDR3 protein. Of tens of thousands of distinct CDR3 sequences in the sample, less than 10% were seen once. All receptors come from a female donor in good health.

In this sample, this clonotype turned up many times. CDR3 coding DNA: TGTGCCAGCAGCCGAATAGGCGAGCAGTACTTC. Protein product: CASSRIGEQYF. V and J are TRBV14 and TRBJ2-7; D is unresolved. V was pared by 4 bases and J by 6 bases, with 7 bases between. The CDR3 length is 11 residues. Germline V gives CDR1 SGHDN, CDR2 FVKESK.

This clonotype turned up a few times. The V gene is TRBV4-2, the J gene TRBJ1-3; perhaps TRBD1 as D (6 bases). Germline CDR1 reads LGHNA; CDR2 reads YNFKEQ. V was shortened by 11 bases and J by 3 bases, with 14 bases between the two germline ends. CDR3 length: 13 amino acids. CDR3 sequence reads: CAGGGADGNTIYF. The CDR3 bases are TGTGCCGGGGGGGGGGCAGATGGAAACACCATATATTTT.

This clonotype was recorded at least ten times. The V call is TRBV5-1, the J call TRBJ2-2; 7 nucleotides align to TRBD2. V lost 7 bases to trimming and J lost 5 bases; unmatched junction nucleotides: 11. This CDR3 region has 15 residues. Looked up from germline, CDR1 is SGHRS and CDR2 is YFSETQ. In nucleotides, the CDR3 is TGCGCCAGCGGCCCGGAGCGGGGAGGGACCGGGGAGCTGTTTTTT. Translated: CASGPERGGTGELFF.

This clonotype was seen repeatedly, ten times or more. The genes are TRBV29-1 and TRBJ2-5; D is ambiguous. With 5 bases removed from V and 5 bases from J, the gap between germline ends came to 6 bases. Germline V gene data show CDR1 as SQVTM and CDR2 as ANQGSEA. This CDR3 is built from 10 residues. CDR3 DNA: TGCAGCGTTAGAGTGGAGACCCAGTACTTC. As protein: CSVRVETQYF.

Ten or more counts support this clonotype. In nucleotides, the CDR3 is TGTGCCAGCAGTTTGTTACCCCCCAGGGGGCGGGAGACCCAGTACTTC. Its translation is CASSLLPPRGRETQYF. The chain employs TRBV28 and TRBJ2-5; 8 bases match TRBD1. The CDR3 is made up of 16 amino acids. Germline V gene data show CDR1 as MDHEN and CDR2 as SYDVKM. Trimming took 3 bases from V and 5 from J; bases not matched to a gene: 11.

This clonotype was seen many times. The CDR3 coding sequence is TGTGCCACCTACGGGACTGGGCTTTTGGAGCAGTACTTC. It is translated as CATYGTGLLEQYF. This chain uses TRBV30 with TRBJ2-7, with a weak D call TRBD2 (6 bases). Trimming shortened V by 8 bases and J by 7 bases, and 21 bases separated the two germline ends. The CDR3 length is 13 residues. Per germline, CDR1 GTSNPN and CDR2 SVGIG (reference sequence). Using reference TRBV30 and TRBJ2-7 for the parts outside the CDR3, the full variable domain is SQTIHQWPATLVQPVGSPLSLECTVEGTSNPNLYWYRQAAGRGLQLLFYSVGIGQISSEVPQNLSASRPQDRQFILSSKKLLLSDSGFYLCATYGTGLLEQYFGPGTRLTVT.

This clonotype has a count of ten or more. The chain employs TRBV11-1 and TRBJ2-1; perhaps TRBD2 as D (5 bases). The CDR3 is made up of 12 amino acids. Germline V gene data show CDR1 as SGHAT and CDR2 as FQDESV (reference sequence). V dropped 7 bases and J dropped 7 bases, with 11 bases sitting between them. CDR3 sequence: CASTHRGNEQFF. Here the CDR3 DNA reads TGTGCCAGCACCCACCGGGGTAATGAGCAGTTCTTC.

This clonotype has a count of ten or more. The chain joins TRBV5-1 to TRBJ2-1, with D possibly TRBD2 on 5 matching bases. V lost 0 bases and J 5 bases, leaving 9 bases between the germline ends. The V gene's germline CDR1 is SGHRS and CDR2 YFSETQ. The CDR3 covers 14 residues. The CDR3 nucleotides are TGCGCCAGCAGCTTGGGGCAGGAGGACAATGAGCAGTTCTTC. This gives the protein CASSLGQEDNEQFF.

This chain joins TRBV6-5 and TRBJ1-2, with D tentatively TRBD1 (6 bases). CDR3 length: 16 residues. Per germline, CDR1 MNHEY and CDR2 SVGAGI. With 2 bases removed from V and 8 bases from J, the gap between germline ends came to 21 bases. CDR3 bases: TGTGCCAGCAGTTACCTTGACGCCACAGGGTTAAACGGCTACACCTTC. This codes for CASSYLDATGLNGYTF.

In its sample, this clonotype was seen a few times. The V gene is TRBV4-2, the J gene TRBJ2-2, with 9 nucleotides matching TRBD2. Germline V lookup: CDR1 LGHNA, CDR2 YNFKEQ. The J segment lost 0 bases and the V segment lost 7 bases, leaving 3 bases of the junction unmatched. CDR3 length: 15 residues. In DNA, the CDR3 is TGTGCCAGCACCGCGGGGGGGGCGAACACCGGGGAGCTGTTTTTT. This codes for CASTAGGANTGELFF.

V usage is TRBV7-2 and J usage is TRBJ1-2; D not resolved. Per the germline V gene, CDR1 is SGHTA and CDR2 is FQGNSA. Trimming removed 0 bases from V and 4 bases from J, with 9 bases in between. There are 14 residues in the CDR3. This chain's CDR3 is CASSLAKGSYGYTF. CDR3 DNA: TGTGCCAGCAGCTTAGCAAAAGGGAGCTATGGCTACACCTTC.

This clonotype was seen repeatedly, ten times or more. The chain joins TRBV6-2 or TRBV6-3 to TRBJ2-7, with D unclear. The germline V gene has CDR1 MNHEY and CDR2 SVGEGT. V was pared by 2 bases and J by 1 base, with 3 bases between. There are 12 residues in the CDR3. The DNA for the CDR3 is TGTGCCAGCAGTTACCCTTCCTACGAGCAGTACTTC. This encodes CASSYPSYEQYF.

This clonotype was counted ten times or more. The rearrangement uses TRBV12-3 or TRBV12-4 and TRBJ2-4; D uncertain. The CDR3 is 13 amino acids. Trimming left V 1 base short and J 5 bases short, with 6 bases between. The CDR3 nucleotides read TGTGCCAGCAGTTTAGTCAGCCAAAACATTCAGTACTTC. Translating gives CASSLVSQNIQYF.

This chain connects TRBV6-2 or TRBV6-3 to TRBJ2-7, with D hard to call. The CDR3 has 12 residues. V lost 7 bases and J lost 0, with 7 bases in between. CDR1 is MNHEY, CDR2 SVGEGT, per germline. CDR3 region: CASNHISYEQYF. CDR3 coding DNA: TGTGCCAGCAACCACATCTCCTACGAGCAGTACTTC.

This clonotype was observed at least ten times. CDR3 protein: CSAAGPGVNQPQHF. For the CDR3, the DNA is TGCAGTGCTGCGGGCCCCGGAGTCAATCAGCCCCAGCATTTT. The chain combines TRBV20-1 with TRBJ1-5; D is unresolved. With 5 bases removed from V and 3 bases from J, the gap between germline ends came to 14 bases. The germline gives CDR1 DFQATT, CDR2 SNEGSKA (reference sequence). This CDR3 has 14 amino acids.

The CDR3 DNA reads as TGTGCCAGCAGCCCCCGGATAGCTGTGTATGAGCAGTTCTTC. This sequence encodes CASSPRIAVYEQFF. The gene calls are TRBV5-4 and TRBJ2-1; no clear D. The CDR3 is made up of 14 amino acids. Looked up from germline, CDR1 is SGHNT and CDR2 is YYREEE (reference sequence). The germline V and J ends were trimmed by 4 bases and 8 bases, with 16 bases remaining between them.

This sequence joins TRBV28 and TRBJ2-7; tentatively, D is TRBD2 (5 bases). CDR1 and CDR2 from the germline V gene are MDHEN and SYDVKM. CDR3 length: 15 amino acids. V was shortened by 3 bases and J by 2 bases, with 14 bases between the two germline ends. The CDR3 DNA reads as TGTGCCAGCAGTTTGCCGCGGGTCCGAACCTACGAGCAGTACTTC. It codes for CASSLPRVRTYEQYF.